The next 20 T cell receptor beta chains were all read from a single sample in a study of CD8 T cells in Susac syndrome. RNA in amounts of roughly 0.5 to 1 ug was reverse transcribed with random hexamers. TCRdb re-derived calls from the immunoSEQ multiplex PCR reads in MiXCR, one entry per CDR3 protein. This table has 250,000 to 350,000 distinct CDR3 sequences, 92% appearing once. The specimen was CD4+ T cells from PBMCs. The receptor source for this set is a human donor with multiple sclerosis.

The genes are TRBV6-2 or TRBV6-3 and TRBJ2-3; 16 bases match TRBD2. The V gene's germline CDR1 is MNHEY and CDR2 SVGEGT. This CDR3 spans 18 amino acids. The J segment lost 1 base and the V segment lost 5 bases, leaving 6 bases of the junction unmatched. CDR3 in amino acids: CASSPGTSGGAGTDTQYF. The CDR3 DNA follows: TGTGCCAGCAGTCCCGGGACTAGCGGGGGGGCCGGCACAGATACGCAGTATTTT.

This clonotype was detected a few times. The J gene is TRBJ1-1, the V gene TRBV12-3 or TRBV12-4, with D unclear. The V and J ends lost 1 base and 0 bases respectively, with 6 bases between them. The CDR3 runs to 14 residues. The CDR3 DNA reads as TGTGCCAGCAGTTTAGGGCAGATGAACACTGAAGCTTTCTTT. This gives the protein CASSLGQMNTEAFF.

The V call is TRBV7-2, the J call TRBJ1-2; D is unclear. Looked up from germline, CDR1 is SGHTA and CDR2 is FQGNSA. The CDR3 is 16 residues long. V was trimmed by 3 bases and J by 6 bases, leaving 20 bases between them. The CDR3 loop is CASSFLPRGIINGYTF. CDR3 nucleotides: TGTGCCAGCAGCTTCCTACCGCGGGGTATTATTAATGGCTACACCTTC.

This chain links TRBV5-6 with TRBJ2-7; the D gene could be TRBD1 or TRBD2 (5 bases each). The CDR3 spans 16 residues. The V end lost 0 bases, the J end lost 2 bases, and 15 bases lay between the germline ends. The V gene's germline CDR1 is SGHDT and CDR2 YYEEEE. CDR3 DNA sequence: TGTGCCAGCAGCTTGGAGGTGGGACGGATCACCTACGAGCAGTACTTC. Translation: CASSLEVGRITYEQYF.

This chain joins TRBV19 and TRBJ2-7, with TRBD1 matching 7 bases. The CDR3 length is 14 residues. CDR1 and CDR2 from the germline V gene are LNHDA and SQIVND (reference sequence). The V gene end was trimmed by 6 bases and the J gene end by 6 bases; junction bases not matched to a gene: 11. CDR3 region: CASRNDRATGEQYF. CDR3 DNA: TGTGCCAGTAGGAATGACAGGGCGACGGGCGAGCAGTACTTC.

This clonotype occurred once. The V and J genes are TRBV30 and TRBJ1-5; D perhaps matches TRBD1 (6 bases). V shed 2 bases and J shed 6 bases, with 11 bases lying between them. Looked up from germline, CDR1 is GTSNPN and CDR2 is SVGIG (reference sequence). The length of the CDR3 is 13 residues. The CDR3: CAWSLGGSQPQHF. CDR3 DNA sequence: TGTGCCTGGAGTTTAGGGGGGTCTCAGCCCCAGCATTTT.

The CDR3 loop is CSARVPGEPWTEAFF. The CDR3 nucleotides are TGCAGTGCTAGAGTTCCAGGGGAGCCTTGGACTGAAGCTTTCTTT. The chain recombines TRBV20-1 with TRBJ1-1, with D possibly being TRBD1 (6 bases). Between the trimmed V and J ends, which lost 1 base and 5 bases, there was a span of 17 bases. Looked up from germline, CDR1 is DFQATT and CDR2 is SNEGSKA (reference sequence). The CDR3 sequence is 15 residues long.

The chain uses TRBV29-1 and TRBJ2-1; no firm D call. CDR1 is SQVTM, CDR2 ANQGSEA, per germline. Trimming pared 2 bases from V and 0 bases from J, leaving 8 bases between. The CDR3 runs 14 residues. The CDR3 DNA sequence: TGCAGCGTTGAACGTCCAAGCTCCTACAATGAGCAGTTCTTC. It encodes CSVERPSSYNEQFF.

V is TRBV6-5 and J is TRBJ2-7; TRBD2 agrees at 10 bases. The CDR3 is 15 residues long. V lost 8 bases and J lost 0; bases outside the gene matches: 7. CDR1 is MNHEY and CDR2 is SVGAGI in the germline V gene. The CDR3 sequence: CASGASGSPSYEQYF. In nucleotides, the CDR3 is TGTGCCAGCGGGGCTAGCGGGAGTCCCTCCTACGAGCAGTACTTC.

CDR3 DNA: TGTGCCAGCAGCTTAGCGCCCAAGGCCGGCGATGGCTACACCTTC. This translates into CASSLAPKAGDGYTF. This chain connects TRBV7-9 to TRBJ1-2; D gene ambiguous. The CDR3 runs 15 residues. Germline assignment: CDR1 SEHNR and CDR2 FQNEAQ (reference sequence). The V and J ends lost 0 bases and 6 bases respectively, with 14 bases between them.

The chain combines TRBV9 with TRBJ2-1; perhaps TRBD1 as D (5 bases). Per germline, CDR1 SGDLS and CDR2 YYNGEE. The V and J ends lost 0 bases and 8 bases respectively, with 12 bases between them. The CDR3 spans 14 residues. The CDR3: CASSVGQGHHEQFF. The CDR3 DNA sequence: TGTGCCAGCAGCGTAGGGCAGGGTCATCATGAGCAGTTCTTC.

This clonotype was seen a single time. The chain is built from TRBV7-9 and TRBJ1-1; D is unresolved. V lost 0 bases, J lost 1 base, and 9 bases lay in between. CDR3 length equals 15 residues. CDR1 is SEHNR, CDR2 FQNEAQ, per germline (reference sequence). CDR3 in DNA: TGTGCCAGCAGCTTAGCACGGCGTCCGAACACTGAAGCTTTCTTT. Translating gives CASSLARRPNTEAFF.

V and J are TRBV9 and TRBJ2-1, with D uncertain. Trimming cost V 0 bases and J 6 bases, with 13 bases left between them. The CDR3 is 15 amino acids. CDR1 and CDR2 (germline): SGDLS, YYNGEE. The CDR3 nucleotides read TGTGCCAGCAGCGTAGACGGCGCTAGTGTCAATGAGCAGTTCTTC. It specifies CASSVDGASVNEQFF.

The genes are TRBV5-5 and TRBJ2-7; D remains ambiguous. V was shortened by 2 bases and J by 2 bases, with 8 bases between the two germline ends. Germline V lookup: CDR1 SGHKS, CDR2 YYEKEE (reference sequence). The CDR3 has 13 amino acids. The CDR3 sequence is CASSFQDAYEQYF. CDR3 DNA sequence: TGTGCCAGCAGCTTCCAGGACGCCTACGAGCAGTACTTC.

The chain employs TRBV5-1 and TRBJ2-6; 7 bases map to TRBD2. J gave up 0 bases and V 0 bases, and 6 bases lay outside the gene matches. CDR3 length: 18 residues. CDR1 and CDR2 (germline): SGHRS, YFSETQ. This CDR3 reads CASSLGEGRRSGANVLTF. The CDR3 DNA is TGCGCCAGCAGCTTGGGGGAGGGGCGGCGCTCTGGGGCCAACGTCCTGACTTTC.

V is TRBV2 and J is TRBJ1-5; D might be TRBD1 (6 bases). Germline V gene sequence: CDR1 SNHLY, CDR2 FYNNEI. CDR3 length: 14 amino acids. The germline V and J ends were trimmed by 5 bases and 3 bases, with 11 bases remaining between them. DNA for the CDR3: TGTGCCAGCAGTCAATGGACAGACAATCAGCCCCAGCATTTT. Its translation is CASSQWTDNQPQHF. Supplemented by reference TRBV2 and TRBJ1-5, the full variable domain reads EPEVTQTPSHQVTQMGQEVILRCVPISNHLYFYWYRQILGQKVEFLVSFYNNEISEKSEIFDDQFSVERPDGSNFTLKIRSTKLEDSAMYFCASSQWTDNQPQHFGDGTRLSIL.

The genes are TRBV5-1 and TRBJ2-5; TRBD1 matches 7 bases. This CDR3 region has 12 residues. The germline CDR1 and CDR2 sequences are SGHRS and YFSETQ. V shed 4 bases, J shed 5 bases, and the junction held 2 bases outside the gene matches. CDR3 sequence (DNA): TGCGCCAGCAGCGCAGGGGGTGAGACCCAGTACTTC. Amino acids: CASSAGGETQYF.

In this sample, this clonotype turned up once. The gene calls are TRBV12-3 or TRBV12-4 and TRBJ1-6; tentative D call: TRBD1 (6 bases). V was clipped by 6 bases and J by 13 bases, with 16 bases between them. The CDR3 runs to 13 residues. CDR3 loop: CASSPRGGAPLHF. The CDR3 nucleotides read TGTGCCAGCAGCCCTCGAGGGGGGGCTCCCCTCCACTTT.

This rearrangement joins TRBV6-5 to TRBJ2-7, with 7 positions matching TRBD1. Germline V lookup: CDR1 MNHEY, CDR2 SVGAGI. With 0 bases clipped from V and 0 bases from J, the junction kept 2 bases outside the gene matches. The CDR3 is made up of 15 amino acids. The CDR3 sequence: CASSYSRDSSYEQYF. For the CDR3, the DNA is TGTGCCAGCAGTTACTCGAGGGACAGCTCCTACGAGCAGTACTTC.

V and J are TRBV20-1 and TRBJ2-7; the match to TRBD1 covers 7 bases. V lost 5 bases and J lost 3; bases outside the gene matches: 4. CDR3 size: 12 residues. The germline V gene has CDR1 DFQATT and CDR2 SNEGSKA (reference sequence). CDR3 DNA sequence: TGCAGTGCTTACCGGGACAGCTACGAGCAGTACTTC. Amino acid sequence: CSAYRDSYEQYF.